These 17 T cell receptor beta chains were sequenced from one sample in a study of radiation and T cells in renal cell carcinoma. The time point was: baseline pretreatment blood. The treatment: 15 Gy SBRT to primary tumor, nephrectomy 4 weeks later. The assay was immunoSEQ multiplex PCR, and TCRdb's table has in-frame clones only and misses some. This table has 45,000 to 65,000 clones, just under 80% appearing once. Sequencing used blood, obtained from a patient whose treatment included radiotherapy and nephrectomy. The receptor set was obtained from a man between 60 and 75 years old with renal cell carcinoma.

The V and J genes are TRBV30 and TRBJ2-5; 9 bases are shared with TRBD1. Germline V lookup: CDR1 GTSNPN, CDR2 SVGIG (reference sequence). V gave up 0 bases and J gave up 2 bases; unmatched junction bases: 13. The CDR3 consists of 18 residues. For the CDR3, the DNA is TGTGCCTGGAGTGTACGGTTTGGGACAGGGACCACTCAAGAGACCCAGTACTTC. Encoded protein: CAWSVRFGTGTTQETQYF. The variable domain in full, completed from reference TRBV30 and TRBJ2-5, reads SQTIHQWPATLVQPVGSPLSLECTVEGTSNPNLYWYRQAAGRGLQLLFYSVGIGQISSEVPQNLSASRPQDRQFILSSKKLLLSDSGFYLCAWSVRFGTGTTQETQYFGPGTRLLVL.

CDR3 sequence (DNA): TGCGCCAGCAGCTCAAATGGGGGCTCTAATGGCTACACCTTC. Its protein product is CASSSNGGSNGYTF. The chain joins TRBV5-1 to TRBJ1-2, with a weak D call TRBD1 (6 bases). V was clipped by 3 bases and J by 6 bases, with 15 bases between them. The CDR3 has 14 amino acids. CDR1 is SGHRS, CDR2 YFSETQ, per germline. Together with reference TRBV5-1 and TRBJ1-2, the CDR3 gives the full variable domain: KAGVTQTPRYLIKTRGQQVTLSCSPISGHRSVSWYQQTPGQGLQFLFEYFSETQRNKGNFPGRFSGRQFSNSRSEMNVSTLELGDSALYLCASSSNGGSNGYTFGSGTRLTVV.

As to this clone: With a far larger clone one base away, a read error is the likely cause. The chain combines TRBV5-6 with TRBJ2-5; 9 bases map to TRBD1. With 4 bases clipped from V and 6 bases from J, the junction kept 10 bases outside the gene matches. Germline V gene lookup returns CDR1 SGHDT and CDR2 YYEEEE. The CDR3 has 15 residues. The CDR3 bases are TGTGCCAGCAGCGAGATACAGGGGGCTAGGAAGACCCAGTACTTC. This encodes CASSEIQGARKTQYF.

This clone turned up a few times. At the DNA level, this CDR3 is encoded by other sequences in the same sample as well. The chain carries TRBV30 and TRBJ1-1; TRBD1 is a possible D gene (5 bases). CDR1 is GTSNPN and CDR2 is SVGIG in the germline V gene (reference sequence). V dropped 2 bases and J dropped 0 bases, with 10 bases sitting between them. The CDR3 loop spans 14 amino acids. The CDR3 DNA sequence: TGTGCCTGGAGTCGGGGGAACCTGAACACTGAAGCTTTCTTT. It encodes CAWSRGNLNTEAFF.

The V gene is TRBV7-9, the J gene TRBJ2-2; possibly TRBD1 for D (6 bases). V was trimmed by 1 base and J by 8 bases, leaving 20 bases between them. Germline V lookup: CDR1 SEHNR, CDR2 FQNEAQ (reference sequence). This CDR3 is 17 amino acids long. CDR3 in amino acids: CASSLVWRGRGEGELFF. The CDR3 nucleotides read TGTGCCAGCAGCTTAGTTTGGCGCGGCAGGGGAGAAGGGGAGCTGTTTTTT. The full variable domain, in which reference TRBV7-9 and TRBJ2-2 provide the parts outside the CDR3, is DTGVSQNPRHKITKRGQNVTFRCDPISEHNRLYWYRQTLGQGPEFLTYFQNEAQLEKSRLLSDRFSAERPKGSFSTLEIQRTEQGDSAMYLCASSLVWRGRGEGELFFGEGSRLTVL.

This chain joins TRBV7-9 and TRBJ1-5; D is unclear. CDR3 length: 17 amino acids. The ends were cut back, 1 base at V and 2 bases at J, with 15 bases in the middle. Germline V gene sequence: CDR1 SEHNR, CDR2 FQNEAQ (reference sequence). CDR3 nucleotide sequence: TGTGCCAGCAGCTTAGATTCGGTCGGAGTCCGCAATCAGCCCCAGCATTTT. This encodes CASSLDSVGVRNQPQHF.

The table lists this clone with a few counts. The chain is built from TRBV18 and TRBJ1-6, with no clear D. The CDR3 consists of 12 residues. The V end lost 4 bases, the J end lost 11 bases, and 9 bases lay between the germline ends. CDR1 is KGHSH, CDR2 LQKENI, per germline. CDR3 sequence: CASSQGDAPLHF. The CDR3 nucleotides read TGTGCCAGCTCACAGGGAGATGCACCCCTCCACTTT.

CDR3 amino acids: CASSYWGAYEQYF. The CDR3 nucleotides read TGTGCCAGCAGTTACTGGGGGGCCTACGAGCAGTACTTC. The chain has TRBV6-6 and TRBJ2-7; maybe TRBD2 (6 bases). The CDR3 loop spans 13 amino acids. Per germline, CDR1 MNHNY and CDR2 SVGAGI (reference sequence). The V gene lost 1 base and the J gene lost 2 bases, with 6 bases spanning the gap.

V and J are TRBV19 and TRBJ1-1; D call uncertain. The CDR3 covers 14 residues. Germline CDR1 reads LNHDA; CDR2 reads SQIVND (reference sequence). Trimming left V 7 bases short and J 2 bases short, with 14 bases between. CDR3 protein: CASIDGATNTEAFF. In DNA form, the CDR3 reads TGTGCCAGTATCGACGGTGCCACTAACACTGAAGCTTTCTTT.

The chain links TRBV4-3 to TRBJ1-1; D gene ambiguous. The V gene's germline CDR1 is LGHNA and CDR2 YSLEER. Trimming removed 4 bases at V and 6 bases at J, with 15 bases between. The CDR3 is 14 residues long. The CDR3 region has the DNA TGCGCCAGCAGCCGAGAAGTTGCCAGACCTGAAGCTTTCTTT. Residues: CASSREVARPEAFF.

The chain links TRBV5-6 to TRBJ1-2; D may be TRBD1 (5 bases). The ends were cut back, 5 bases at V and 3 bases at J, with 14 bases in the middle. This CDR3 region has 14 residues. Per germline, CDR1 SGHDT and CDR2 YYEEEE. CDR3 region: CASSSSGQHYGYTF. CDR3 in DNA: TGTGCCAGCAGTTCCTCAGGGCAGCACTATGGCTACACCTTC.

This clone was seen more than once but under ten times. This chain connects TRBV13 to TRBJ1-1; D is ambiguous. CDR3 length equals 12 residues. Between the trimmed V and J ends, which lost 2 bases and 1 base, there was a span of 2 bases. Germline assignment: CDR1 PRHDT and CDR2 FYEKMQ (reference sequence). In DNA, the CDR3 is TGTGCCAGCAGCTTACGGAACACTGAAGCTTTCTTT. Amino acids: CASSLRNTEAFF.

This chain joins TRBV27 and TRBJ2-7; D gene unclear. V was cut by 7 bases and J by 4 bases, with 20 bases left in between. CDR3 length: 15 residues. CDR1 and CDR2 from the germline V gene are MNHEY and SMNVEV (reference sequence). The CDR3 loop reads CASTSSDVGKYEQYF. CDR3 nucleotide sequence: TGTGCCAGCACCTCCTCGGACGTTGGTAAATACGAGCAGTACTTC.

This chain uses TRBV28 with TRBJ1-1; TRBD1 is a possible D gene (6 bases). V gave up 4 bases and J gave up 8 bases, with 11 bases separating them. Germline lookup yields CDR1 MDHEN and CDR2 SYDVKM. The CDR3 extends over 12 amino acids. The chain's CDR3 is CASSSRGPEAFF. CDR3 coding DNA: TGTGCCAGCAGTTCCAGGGGACCCGAAGCTTTCTTT.

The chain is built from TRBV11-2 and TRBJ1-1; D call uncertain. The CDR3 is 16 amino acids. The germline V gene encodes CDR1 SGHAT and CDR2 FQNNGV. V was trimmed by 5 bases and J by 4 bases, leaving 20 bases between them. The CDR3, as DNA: TGTGCCAGCAGCCCGAGGACGACGGTCGTCGCCACTGAAGCTTTCTTT. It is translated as CASSPRTTVVATEAFF.

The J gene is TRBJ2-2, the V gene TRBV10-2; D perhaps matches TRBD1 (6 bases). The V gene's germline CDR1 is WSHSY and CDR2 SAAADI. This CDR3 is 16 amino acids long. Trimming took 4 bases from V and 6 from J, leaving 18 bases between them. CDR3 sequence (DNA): TGCGCCAGCAGTGTTCTCAGGGGCGCTTTTCCCGGGGAGCTGTTTTTT. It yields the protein CASSVLRGAFPGELFF.

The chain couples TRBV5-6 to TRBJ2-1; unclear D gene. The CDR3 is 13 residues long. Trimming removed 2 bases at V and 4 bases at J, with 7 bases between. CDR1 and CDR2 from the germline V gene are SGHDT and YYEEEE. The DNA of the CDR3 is TGTGCCAGCAGCTTAGAGCTTTACAATGAGCAGTTCTTC. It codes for CASSLELYNEQFF. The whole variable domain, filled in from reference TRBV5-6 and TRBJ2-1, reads DAGVTQSPTHLIKTRGQQVTLRCSPKSGHDTVSWYQQALGQGPQFIFQYYEEEERQRGNFPDRFSGHQFPNYSSELNVNALLLGDSALYLCASSLELYNEQFFGPGTRLTVL.